This record looks at one T cell receptor beta chain sequence and its context. What it binds is unknown. The data were obtained in a study of OX40 agonist ivuxolimab in advanced cancers. Repertoires were generated with immunoSEQ multiplex PCR, while TCRdb's copy carries only in-frame clones and drops some. The sample holds roughly 56,000 clones, approximately 86% seen once. Germline CDR1 SGHDT, CDR2 YYEEEE. The CDR3 is 12 amino acids. The ends were cut back, 0 bases at V and 9 bases at J, with 7 bases in the middle. Study results and caveats: Both blood CD4+ and CD8+ T cells showed clonal growth by week 6 at 0.1 to 3.0 mg/kg. Researchers report that CD8+ T cells had, on average, more expanded clones than CD4+.

The sequence came from an adult with an advanced solid tumor such as melanoma, head and neck, liver or kidney cancer. The specimen was CD4+ or CD8+ T cells sorted from blood, collected in a trial of the OX40 agonist ivuxolimab. The chain has TRBV5-6 and TRBJ2-1, with unresolved D. The DNA for the CDR3 is TGTGCCAGCAGCTTGGCCGGGTTTGAGCAGTTCTTC. Translated, it gives CASSLAGFEQFF.